This entry describes one T cell receptor beta chain. The antigen is undetermined. In the PCR, 60 Vbeta and 13 Jbeta primers were used. The authors' processing: A later analysis tallied approximately 78 million unique TCR beta chains, 9.5 million to 14 million of them shared. The data were produced by immunoSEQ multiplex PCR, yet TCRdb's version contains in-frame clones alone and is incomplete. That table supplies the V and J calls and clone size; D and trimming were determined from the DNA. The sample records about 160,000 clones, roughly 77% being singletons. The data stem from a study of cytomegalovirus exposure and HLA in healthy donors. Turning to the study itself: Approximately 80 million unique TCRs from HLA-typed donors were held in an early data release. General study points: In a later analysis, donors in an Asian-associated ancestry cluster reportedly had fewer N-insertions in productive TCRs than the cohort mean.

CDR3 length: 14 amino acids. The germline gives CDR1 SGDLS, CDR2 YYNGEE. V was clipped by 0 bases and J by 2 bases, with 8 bases between them. This receptor was obtained from a man aged 18 to 29 in good health and CMV-seropositive. Material for sequencing was PBMCs. The chain carries TRBV9 and TRBJ1-1; D gene ambiguous. The DNA of the CDR3 is TGTGCCAGCAGCGTAGATTTAACAAACACTGAAGCTTTCTTT. It translates to CASSVDLTNTEAFF.